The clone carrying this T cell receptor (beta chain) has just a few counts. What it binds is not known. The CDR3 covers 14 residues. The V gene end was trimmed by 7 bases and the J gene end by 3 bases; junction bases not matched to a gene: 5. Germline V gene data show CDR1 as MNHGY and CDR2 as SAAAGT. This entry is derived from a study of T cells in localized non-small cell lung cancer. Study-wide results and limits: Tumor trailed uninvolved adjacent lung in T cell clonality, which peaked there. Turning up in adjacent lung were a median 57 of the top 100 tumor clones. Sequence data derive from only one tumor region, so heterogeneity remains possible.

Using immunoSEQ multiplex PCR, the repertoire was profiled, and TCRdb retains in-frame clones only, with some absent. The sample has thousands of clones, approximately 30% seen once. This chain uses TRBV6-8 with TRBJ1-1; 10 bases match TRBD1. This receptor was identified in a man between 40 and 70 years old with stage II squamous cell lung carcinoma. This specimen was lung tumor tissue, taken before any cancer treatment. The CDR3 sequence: CASTLDRGDTEAFF. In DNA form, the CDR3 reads TGTGCCAGCACCCTGGACAGGGGGGACACTGAAGCTTTCTTT.